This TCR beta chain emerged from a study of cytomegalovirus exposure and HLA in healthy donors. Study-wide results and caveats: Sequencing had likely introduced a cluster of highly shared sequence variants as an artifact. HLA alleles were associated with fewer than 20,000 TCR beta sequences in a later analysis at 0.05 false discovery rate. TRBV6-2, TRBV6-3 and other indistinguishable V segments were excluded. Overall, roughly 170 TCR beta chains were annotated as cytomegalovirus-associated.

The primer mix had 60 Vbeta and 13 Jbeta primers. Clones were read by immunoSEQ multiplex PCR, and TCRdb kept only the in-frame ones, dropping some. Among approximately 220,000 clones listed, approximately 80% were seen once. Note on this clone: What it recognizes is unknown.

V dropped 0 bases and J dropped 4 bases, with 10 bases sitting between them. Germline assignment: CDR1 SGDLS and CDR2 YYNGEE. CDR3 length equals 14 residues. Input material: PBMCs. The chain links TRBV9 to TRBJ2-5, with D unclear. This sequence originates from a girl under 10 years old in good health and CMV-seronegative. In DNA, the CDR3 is TGTGCCAGCAGCGTAGGAGGAAATGGAGAGACCCAGTACTTC. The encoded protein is CASSVGGNGETQYF.